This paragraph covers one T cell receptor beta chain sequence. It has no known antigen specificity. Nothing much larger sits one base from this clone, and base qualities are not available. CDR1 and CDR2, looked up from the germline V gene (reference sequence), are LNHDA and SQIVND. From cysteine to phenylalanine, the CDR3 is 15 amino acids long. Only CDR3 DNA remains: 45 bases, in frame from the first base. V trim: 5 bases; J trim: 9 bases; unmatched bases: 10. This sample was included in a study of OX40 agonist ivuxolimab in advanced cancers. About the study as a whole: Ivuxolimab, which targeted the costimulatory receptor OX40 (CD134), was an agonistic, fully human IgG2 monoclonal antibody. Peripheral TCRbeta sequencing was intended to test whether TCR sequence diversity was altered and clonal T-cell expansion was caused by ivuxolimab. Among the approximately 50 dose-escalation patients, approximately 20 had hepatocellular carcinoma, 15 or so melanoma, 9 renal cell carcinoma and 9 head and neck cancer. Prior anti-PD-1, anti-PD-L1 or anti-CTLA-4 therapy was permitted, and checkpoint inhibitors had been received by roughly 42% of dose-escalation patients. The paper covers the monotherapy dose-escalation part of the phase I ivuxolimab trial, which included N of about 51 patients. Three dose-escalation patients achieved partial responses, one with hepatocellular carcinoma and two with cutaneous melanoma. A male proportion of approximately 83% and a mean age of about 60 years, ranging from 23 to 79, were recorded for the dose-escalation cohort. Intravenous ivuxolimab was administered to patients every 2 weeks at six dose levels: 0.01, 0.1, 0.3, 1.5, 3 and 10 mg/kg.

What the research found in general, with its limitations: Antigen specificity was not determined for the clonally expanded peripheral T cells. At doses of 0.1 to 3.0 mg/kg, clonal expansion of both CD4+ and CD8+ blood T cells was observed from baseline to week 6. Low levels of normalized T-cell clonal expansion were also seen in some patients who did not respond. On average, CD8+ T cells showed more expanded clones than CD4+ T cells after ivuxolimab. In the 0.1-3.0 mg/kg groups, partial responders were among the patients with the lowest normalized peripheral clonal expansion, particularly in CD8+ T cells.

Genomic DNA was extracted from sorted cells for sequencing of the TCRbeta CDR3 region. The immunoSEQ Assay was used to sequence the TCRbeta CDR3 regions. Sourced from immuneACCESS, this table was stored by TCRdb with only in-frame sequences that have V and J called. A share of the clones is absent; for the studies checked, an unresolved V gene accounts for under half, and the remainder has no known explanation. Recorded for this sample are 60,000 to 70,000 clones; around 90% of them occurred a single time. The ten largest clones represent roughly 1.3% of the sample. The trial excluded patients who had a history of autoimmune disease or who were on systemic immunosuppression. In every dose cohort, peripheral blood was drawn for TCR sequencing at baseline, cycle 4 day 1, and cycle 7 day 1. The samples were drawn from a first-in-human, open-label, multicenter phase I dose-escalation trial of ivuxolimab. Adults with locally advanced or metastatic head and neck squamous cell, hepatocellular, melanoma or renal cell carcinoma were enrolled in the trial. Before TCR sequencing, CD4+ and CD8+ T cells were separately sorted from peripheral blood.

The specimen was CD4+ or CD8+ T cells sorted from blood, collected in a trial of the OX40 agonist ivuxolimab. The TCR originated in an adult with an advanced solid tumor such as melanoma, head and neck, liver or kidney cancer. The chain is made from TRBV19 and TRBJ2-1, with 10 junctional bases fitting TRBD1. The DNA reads TGTGCCAGTAGTGCGACAGGGGGCGCGGGCAGTGAGCAGTTCTTC. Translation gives CASSATGGAGSEQFF.